This TCR beta chain was recovered during a study of T cells in Graves' hyperthyroidism and ophthalmopathy. TCR beta CDR3 sequences were amplified from RNA transcripts. With the HTBI primer set, the TCR CDR3 went through a first round of RT-PCR. TCRdb fed the multiplex PCR reads into MiXCR, producing one record per CDR3 protein. The sample lists about 300,000 distinct CDR3 sequences, 16% occurring once. This clonotype was counted between two and nine times. Its antigen is not identified. Study conclusions and caveats: Most clonotypes expanded in thyroid above 0.001 were likewise present in blood.

Germline assignment: CDR1 ENHRY and CDR2 SYGVKD. The J segment lost 7 bases and the V segment lost 2 bases, leaving 0 bases of the junction unmatched. This CDR3 spans 13 amino acids. The chain links TRBV10-3 to TRBJ1-2; 11 bases align to TRBD1. The sample was blood. The origin of this receptor is a man younger than 45 with Graves' hyperthyroidism. For the CDR3, the DNA is TGTGCCATCAGTGAGGGACAGGGGGCTGGCTACACCTTC. It is translated as CAISEGQGAGYTF.